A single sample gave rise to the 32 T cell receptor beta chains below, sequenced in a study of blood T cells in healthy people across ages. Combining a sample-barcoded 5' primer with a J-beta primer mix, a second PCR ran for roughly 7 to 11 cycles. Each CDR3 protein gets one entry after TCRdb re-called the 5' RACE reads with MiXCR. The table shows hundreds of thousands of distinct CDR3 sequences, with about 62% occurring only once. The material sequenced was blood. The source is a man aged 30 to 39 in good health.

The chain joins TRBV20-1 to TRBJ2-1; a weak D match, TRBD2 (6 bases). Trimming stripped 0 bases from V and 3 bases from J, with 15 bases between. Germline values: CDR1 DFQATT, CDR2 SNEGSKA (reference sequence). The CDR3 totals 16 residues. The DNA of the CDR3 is TGCAGTGCTAGAGACATTGTACTAGCTAGCTACAATGAGCAGTTCTTC. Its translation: CSARDIVLASYNEQFF.

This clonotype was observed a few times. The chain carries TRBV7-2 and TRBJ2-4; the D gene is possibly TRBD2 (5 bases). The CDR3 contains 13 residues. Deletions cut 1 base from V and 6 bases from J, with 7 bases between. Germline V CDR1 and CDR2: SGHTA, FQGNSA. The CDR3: CASSLEGANIQYF. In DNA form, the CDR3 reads TGTGCCAGCAGCTTAGAGGGAGCAAACATTCAGTACTTC.

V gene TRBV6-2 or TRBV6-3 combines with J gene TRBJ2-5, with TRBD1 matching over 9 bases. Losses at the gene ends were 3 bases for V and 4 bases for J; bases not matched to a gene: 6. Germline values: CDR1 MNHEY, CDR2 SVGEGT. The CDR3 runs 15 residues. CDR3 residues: CASSYHRGLGETQYF. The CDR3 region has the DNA TGTGCCAGCAGTTATCACAGGGGGCTGGGAGAGACCCAGTACTTC.

Here the CDR3 reads CSAPVRSGSLTDTQYF. The CDR3 region has the DNA TGCAGTGCCCCAGTTCGTAGCGGGAGTCTAACAGATACGCAGTATTTT. The chain is built from TRBV20-1 and TRBJ2-3, with 9 bases aligning to TRBD2. V was pared by 6 bases and J by 3 bases, with 13 bases of the junction left unmatched. Germline CDR1 and CDR2: DFQATT and SNEGSKA (reference sequence). The CDR3 covers 16 residues.

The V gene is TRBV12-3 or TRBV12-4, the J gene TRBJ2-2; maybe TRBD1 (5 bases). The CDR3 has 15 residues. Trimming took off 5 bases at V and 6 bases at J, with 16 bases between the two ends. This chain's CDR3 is CASSKAGLSAGELFF. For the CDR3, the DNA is TGTGCCAGCAGTAAAGCAGGGTTATCGGCCGGGGAGCTGTTTTTT.

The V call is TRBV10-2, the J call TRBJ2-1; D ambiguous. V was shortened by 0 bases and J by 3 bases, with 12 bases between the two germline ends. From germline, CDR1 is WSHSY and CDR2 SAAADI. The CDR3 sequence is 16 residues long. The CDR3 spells CASSESRLRLYNEQFF. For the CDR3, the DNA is TGCGCCAGCAGTGAGTCGAGGTTGAGACTCTACAATGAGCAGTTCTTC.

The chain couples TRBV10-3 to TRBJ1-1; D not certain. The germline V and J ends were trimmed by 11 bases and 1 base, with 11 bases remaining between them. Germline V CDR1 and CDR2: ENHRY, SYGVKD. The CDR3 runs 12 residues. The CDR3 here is CAVPIANTEAFF. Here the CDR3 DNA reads TGTGCCGTCCCAATTGCGAACACTGAAGCTTTCTTT.

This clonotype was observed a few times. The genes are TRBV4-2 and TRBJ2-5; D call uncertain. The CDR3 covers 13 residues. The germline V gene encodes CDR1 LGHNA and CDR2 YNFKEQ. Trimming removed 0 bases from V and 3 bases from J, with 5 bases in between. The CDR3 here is CASSQDPKETQYF. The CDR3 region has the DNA TGTGCCAGCAGCCAAGACCCAAAAGAGACCCAGTACTTC.

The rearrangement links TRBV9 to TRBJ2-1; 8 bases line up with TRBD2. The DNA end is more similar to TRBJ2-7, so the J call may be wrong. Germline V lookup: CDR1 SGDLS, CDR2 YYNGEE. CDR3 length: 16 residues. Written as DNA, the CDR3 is TGTGCCAGCAGCATCTCTCCGGGACTAGAAGACAATGAGCAGTACTTC. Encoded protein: CASSISPGLEDNEQYF.

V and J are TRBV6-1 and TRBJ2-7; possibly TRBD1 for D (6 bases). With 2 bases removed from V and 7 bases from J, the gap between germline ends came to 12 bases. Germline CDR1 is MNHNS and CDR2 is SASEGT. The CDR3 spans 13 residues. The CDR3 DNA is TGTGCCAGCAGTGAATACAGGGCCGGGGAGCAGTACTTC. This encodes CASSEYRAGEQYF.

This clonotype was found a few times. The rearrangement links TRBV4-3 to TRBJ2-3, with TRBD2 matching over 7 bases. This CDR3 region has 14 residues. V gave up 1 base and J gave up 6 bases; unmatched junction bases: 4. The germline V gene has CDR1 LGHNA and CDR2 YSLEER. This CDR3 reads CASSQGLGGDTQYF. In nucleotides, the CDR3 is TGCGCCAGCAGCCAAGGATTGGGAGGGGATACGCAGTATTTT.

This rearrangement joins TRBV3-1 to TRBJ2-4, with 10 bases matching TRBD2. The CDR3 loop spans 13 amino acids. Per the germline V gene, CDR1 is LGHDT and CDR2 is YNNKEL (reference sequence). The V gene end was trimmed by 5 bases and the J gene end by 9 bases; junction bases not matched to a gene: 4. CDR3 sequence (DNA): TGTGCCAGCAGCGCTAGCGGGAGTGGCATTCAGTACTTC. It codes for CASSASGSGIQYF.

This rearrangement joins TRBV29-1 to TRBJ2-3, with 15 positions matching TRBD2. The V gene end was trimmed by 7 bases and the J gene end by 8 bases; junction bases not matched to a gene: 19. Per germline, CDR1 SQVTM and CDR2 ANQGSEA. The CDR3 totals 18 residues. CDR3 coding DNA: TGCAGCGCCCAAACGTCCGGGACTAGCGGGGGGTTAGCTTCTACGCAGTATTTT. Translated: CSAQTSGTSGGLASTQYF.

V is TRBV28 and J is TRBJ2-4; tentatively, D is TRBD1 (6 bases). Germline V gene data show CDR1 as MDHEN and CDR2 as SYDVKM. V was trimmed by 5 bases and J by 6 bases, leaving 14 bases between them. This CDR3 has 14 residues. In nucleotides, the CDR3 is TGTGCCAGCAGTCACAGGGTTGGGGGAAACATTCAGTACTTC. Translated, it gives CASSHRVGGNIQYF.

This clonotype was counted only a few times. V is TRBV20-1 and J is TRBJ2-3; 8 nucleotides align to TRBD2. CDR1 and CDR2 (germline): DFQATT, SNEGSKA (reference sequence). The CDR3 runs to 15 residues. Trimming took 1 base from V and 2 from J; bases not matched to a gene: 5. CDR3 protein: CSARVVAGNTDTQYF. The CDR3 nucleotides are TGCAGTGCTAGAGTTGTAGCGGGGAACACAGATACGCAGTATTTT.

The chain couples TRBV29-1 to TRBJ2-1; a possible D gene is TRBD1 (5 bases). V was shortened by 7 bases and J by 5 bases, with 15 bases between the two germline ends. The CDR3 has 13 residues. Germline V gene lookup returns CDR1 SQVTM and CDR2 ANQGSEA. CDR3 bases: TGCAGCGGCCAGGGATCAACAAACAATGAGCAGTTCTTC. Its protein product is CSGQGSTNNEQFF.

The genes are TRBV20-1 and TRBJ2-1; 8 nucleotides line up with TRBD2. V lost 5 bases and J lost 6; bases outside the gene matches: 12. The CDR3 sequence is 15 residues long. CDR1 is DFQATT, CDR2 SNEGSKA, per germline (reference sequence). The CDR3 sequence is CSALPASGSGNEQFF. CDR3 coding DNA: TGCAGTGCTCTCCCGGCTAGCGGGTCCGGCAATGAGCAGTTCTTC.

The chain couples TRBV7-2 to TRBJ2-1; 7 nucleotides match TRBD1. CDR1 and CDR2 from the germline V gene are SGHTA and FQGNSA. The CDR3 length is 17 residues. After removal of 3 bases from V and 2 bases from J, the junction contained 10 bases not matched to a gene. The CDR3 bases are TGTGCCAGCAGCTTCGGTCGACAGGGCAGCCCCTACAATGAGCAGTTCTTC. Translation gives CASSFGRQGSPYNEQFF.

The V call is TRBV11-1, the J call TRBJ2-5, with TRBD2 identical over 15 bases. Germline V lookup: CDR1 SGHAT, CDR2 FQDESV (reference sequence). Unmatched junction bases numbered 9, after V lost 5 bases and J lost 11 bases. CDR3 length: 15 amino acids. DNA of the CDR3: TGTGCCAGCAGCCTCGGGACTAGCGGGAGGCATGAGCAGTACTTC. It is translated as CASSLGTSGRHEQYF.

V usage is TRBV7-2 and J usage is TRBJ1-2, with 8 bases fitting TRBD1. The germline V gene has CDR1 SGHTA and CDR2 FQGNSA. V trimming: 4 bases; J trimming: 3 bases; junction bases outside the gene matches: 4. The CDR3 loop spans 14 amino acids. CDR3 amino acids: CASSYKTGDYGYTF. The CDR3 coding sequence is TGTGCCAGCAGCTACAAGACAGGGGACTATGGCTACACCTTC.

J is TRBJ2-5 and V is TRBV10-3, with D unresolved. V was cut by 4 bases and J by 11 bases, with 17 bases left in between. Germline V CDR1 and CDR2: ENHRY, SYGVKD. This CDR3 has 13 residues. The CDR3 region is CAISVGSCNEQYF. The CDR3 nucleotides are TGTGCCATCAGTGTCGGCAGCTGCAATGAGCAGTACTTC.

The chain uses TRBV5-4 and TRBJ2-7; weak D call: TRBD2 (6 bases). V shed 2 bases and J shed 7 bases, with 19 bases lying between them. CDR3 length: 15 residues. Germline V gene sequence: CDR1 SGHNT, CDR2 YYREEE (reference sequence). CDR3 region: CASSFWGETSSEQYF. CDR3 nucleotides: TGTGCCAGCAGCTTTTGGGGGGAAACTAGCTCTGAGCAGTACTTC.

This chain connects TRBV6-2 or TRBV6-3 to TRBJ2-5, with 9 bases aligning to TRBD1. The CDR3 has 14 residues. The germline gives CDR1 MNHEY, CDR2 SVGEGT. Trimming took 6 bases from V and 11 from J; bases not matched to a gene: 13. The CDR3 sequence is CASSQTGTGREQYF. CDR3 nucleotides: TGTGCCAGCAGCCAAACAGGGACAGGGAGAGAGCAGTACTTC.

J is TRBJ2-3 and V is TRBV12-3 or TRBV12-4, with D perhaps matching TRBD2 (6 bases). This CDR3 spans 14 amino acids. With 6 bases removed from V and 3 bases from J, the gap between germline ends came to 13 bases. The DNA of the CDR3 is TGTGCCAGCAGGGACACTCTAGCGACAGATACGCAGTATTTT. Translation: CASRDTLATDTQYF.

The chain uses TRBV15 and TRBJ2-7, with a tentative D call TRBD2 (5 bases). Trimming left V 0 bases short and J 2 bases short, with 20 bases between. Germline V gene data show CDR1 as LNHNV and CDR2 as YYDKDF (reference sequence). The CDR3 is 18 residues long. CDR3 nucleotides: TGTGCCACCAGCAGAGATCAATTAACGGGAAGCGTCCCCTACGAGCAGTACTTC. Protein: CATSRDQLTGSVPYEQYF.

DNA of the CDR3: TGCAGCGCTGGGGGATATAGACAGCAGAACACTGAAGCTTTCTTT. Encoded protein: CSAGGYRQQNTEAFF. This chain joins TRBV29-1 and TRBJ1-1, with D perhaps TRBD1 (5 bases). This CDR3 contains 15 residues. CDR1 is SQVTM and CDR2 is ANQGSEA in the germline V gene. The germline V and J ends were trimmed by 7 bases and 1 base, with 19 bases remaining between them.

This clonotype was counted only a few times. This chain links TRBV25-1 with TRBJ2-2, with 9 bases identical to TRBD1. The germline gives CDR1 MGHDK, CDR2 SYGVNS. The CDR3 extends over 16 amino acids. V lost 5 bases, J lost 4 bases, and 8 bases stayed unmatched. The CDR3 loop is CASSSPGQGSTGELFF. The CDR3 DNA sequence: TGTGCCAGCAGTTCTCCGGGACAGGGCAGCACCGGGGAGCTGTTTTTT. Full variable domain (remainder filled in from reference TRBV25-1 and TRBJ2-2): EADIYQTPRYLVIGTGKKITLECSQTMGHDKMYWYQQDPGMELHLIHYSYGVNSTEKGDLSSESTVSRIRTEHFPLTLESARPSHTSQYLCASSSPGQGSTGELFFGEGSRLTVL.

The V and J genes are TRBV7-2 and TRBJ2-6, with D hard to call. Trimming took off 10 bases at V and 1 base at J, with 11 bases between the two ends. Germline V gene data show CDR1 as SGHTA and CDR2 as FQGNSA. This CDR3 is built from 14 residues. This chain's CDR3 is CATLKISGANVLTF. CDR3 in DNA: TGTGCCACTCTTAAGATATCTGGGGCCAACGTCCTGACTTTC.

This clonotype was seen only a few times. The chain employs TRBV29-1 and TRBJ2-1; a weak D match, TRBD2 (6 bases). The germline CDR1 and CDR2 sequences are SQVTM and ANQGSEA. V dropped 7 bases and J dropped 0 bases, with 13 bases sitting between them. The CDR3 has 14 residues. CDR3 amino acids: CSGSGGASYNEQFF. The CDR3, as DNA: TGCAGCGGGTCCGGGGGAGCCTCCTACAATGAGCAGTTCTTC.

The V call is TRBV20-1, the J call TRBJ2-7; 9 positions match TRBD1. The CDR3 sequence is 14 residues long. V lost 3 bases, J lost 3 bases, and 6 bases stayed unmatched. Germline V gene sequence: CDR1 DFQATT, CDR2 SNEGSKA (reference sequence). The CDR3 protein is CSASRGDRVYEQYF. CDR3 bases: TGCAGTGCTAGCAGAGGGGACAGGGTCTACGAGCAGTACTTC.

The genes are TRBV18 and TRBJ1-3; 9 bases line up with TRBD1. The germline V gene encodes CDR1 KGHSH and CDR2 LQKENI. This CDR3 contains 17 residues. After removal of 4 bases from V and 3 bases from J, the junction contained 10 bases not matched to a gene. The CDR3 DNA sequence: TGTGCCAGCTCACAAACGACAGGGGGACACAGTGGAAACACCATATATTTT. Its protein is CASSQTTGGHSGNTIYF.

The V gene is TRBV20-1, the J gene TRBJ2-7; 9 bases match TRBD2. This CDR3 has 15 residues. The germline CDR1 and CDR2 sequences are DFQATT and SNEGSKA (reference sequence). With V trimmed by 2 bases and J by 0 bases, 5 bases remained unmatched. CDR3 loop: CSARSSGTDSYEQYF. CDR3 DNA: TGCAGTGCTAGATCTAGCGGGACCGACTCCTACGAGCAGTACTTC.